Given below is one T cell receptor (beta chain) in context. The antigen is undetermined. These data belong to a study of cytomegalovirus exposure and HLA in healthy donors. Study-wide findings and caveats: With high specificity and sensitivity, the classifier reportedly diagnosed cytomegalovirus status. Immune exposure information comprised only CMV serostatus. Fewer N-insertions (relative to the approximately 700-donor mean) were reportedly seen in an Asian-associated ancestry cluster in a later analysis. A prior analysis recorded that most TCR beta V segments were productive about 87% or about 30% of the time.

Germline V gene sequence: CDR1 WNHNN, CDR2 SYGVQD (reference sequence). This CDR3 contains 14 residues. With 5 bases clipped from V and 3 bases from J, the junction kept 1 base outside the gene matches. PCR used 60 Vbeta primers and 13 Jbeta primers. Using immunoSEQ multiplex PCR, the repertoire was profiled, and TCRdb retains in-frame clones only, with some absent. The sample holds about 190,000 clones, approximately 88% seen once. This chain uses TRBV10-1 with TRBJ2-2; 9 bases match TRBD1. Sequenced: PBMCs. The receptor was isolated from a boy aged 2 to 9 in good health and CMV-seronegative. CDR3 nucleotide sequence: TGCGCCAGCAGTCGGGACAGGGACACCGGGGAGCTGTTTTTT. Its protein is CASSRDRDTGELFF.